These T cell receptor beta chains were read from a single sample in a study of blood T cell repertoires in COVID-19. Only in-frame clones appear in the TCRdb table, and some are missing; sequencing was by immunoSEQ multiplex PCR. This sample has about 97,000 clones, with approximately 87% found just once. Specimen: peripheral blood. The receptors shown here come from a human donor in a cohort sampled during active COVID-19. Both conserved end residues are part of each CDR3. Fields, in order: CDR3 length, clone size, J gene, V gene, D gene, CDR3 DNA, CDR3 protein. A D gene is named only where the DNA matches it firmly. Rows give clone size only sometimes, using once, few, many, or a class for an expanded clone.

len: 19; abundance: .; j_gene: TRBJ2-7; v_gene: TRBV6-2/TRBV6-3; d_gene: TRBD2; CDR3nt: TGTGCCAGCAGTTGGAGTAGCGGGAGACCCGGCGCTATGTCTGCCGAGCAGTACTTC; CDR3aa: CASSWSSGRPGAMSAEQYF
len: 14; abundance: .; j_gene: TRBJ1-5; v_gene: TRBV2; d_gene: TRBD1; CDR3nt: TGTGCCAGCAGGGAGGGGACAGTTGGTCAGCCCCAGCATTTT; CDR3aa: CASREGTVGQPQHF
len: 15; abundance: once; j_gene: TRBJ1-5; v_gene: TRBV3-1/TRBV3-2; d_gene: .; CDR3nt: TGTGCCAGCAGCCGCTACACAGGGAACAATCAGCCCCAGCATTTT; CDR3aa: CASSRYTGNNQPQHF
len: 14; abundance: .; j_gene: TRBJ2-1; v_gene: TRBV2; d_gene: TRBD2; CDR3nt: TGTGCCTGCGGGACTAGCGGGACTCACAATGAGCAGTTCTTC; CDR3aa: CACGTSGTHNEQFF
len: 17; abundance: .; j_gene: TRBJ2-3; v_gene: TRBV6-2/TRBV6-3; d_gene: TRBD2; CDR3nt: TGTGCCAGCAGTTACTCGAGTACGGGAGGCCCCACAGATACGCAGTATTTT; CDR3aa: CASSYSSTGGPTDTQYF
len: 15; abundance: once; j_gene: TRBJ2-2; v_gene: TRBV5-8; d_gene: .; CDR3nt: TGTGCCAGCAGCCCGGACGAGGGTAGGACCGGGGAGCTGTTTTTT; CDR3aa: CASSPDEGRTGELFF
len: 16; abundance: .; j_gene: TRBJ1-5; v_gene: TRBV19; d_gene: TRBD1; CDR3nt: TGTGCCAGTAGTGGAACAGGGGTCGTTAGCAATCAGCCCCAGCATTTT; CDR3aa: CASSGTGVVSNQPQHF
len: 14; abundance: once; j_gene: TRBJ2-1; v_gene: TRBV7-2; d_gene: .; CDR3nt: TGTGCCAGCAGCTTAGCGGCGGGGAACAATGAGCAGTTCTTC; CDR3aa: CASSLAAGNNEQFF
len: 16; abundance: .; j_gene: TRBJ2-1; v_gene: TRBV7-9; d_gene: .; CDR3nt: TGTGCCAGCAGCTTAGCGGGGCAGGTTACCTACAATGAGCAGTTCTTC; CDR3aa: CASSLAGQVTYNEQFF
len: 14; abundance: .; j_gene: TRBJ2-2; v_gene: TRBV6-4; d_gene: .; CDR3nt: TGTGCCAGCAGGGGGTTAGCGGACACCGGGGAGCTGTTTTTT; CDR3aa: CASRGLADTGELFF
len: 19; abundance: .; j_gene: TRBJ2-1; v_gene: TRBV27; d_gene: TRBD2; CDR3nt: TGTGCCAGCAGTTCCGCGTCTAGCGGGAGGATCGGGCTCTACAATGAGCAGTTCTTC; CDR3aa: CASSSASSGRIGLYNEQFF
len: 14; abundance: .; j_gene: TRBJ1-5; v_gene: TRBV6-5; d_gene: .; CDR3nt: TGTGCCAGCAGTTACTCGGCAGGCAATCAGCCCCAGCATTTT; CDR3aa: CASSYSAGNQPQHF
len: 16; abundance: .; j_gene: TRBJ2-7; v_gene: TRBV18; d_gene: .; CDR3nt: TGTGCCAGCTCGCTGAACCGACTCTCTAGCTCCTACGAGCAGTACTTC; CDR3aa: CASSLNRLSSSYEQYF
len: 17; abundance: .; j_gene: TRBJ1-4; v_gene: TRBV7-9; d_gene: .; CDR3nt: TGTGCCAGCAGCCCTCTGTCGGTTTGGGGCGTTAATGAAAAACTGTTTTTT; CDR3aa: CASSPLSVWGVNEKLFF
len: 15; abundance: .; j_gene: TRBJ2-6; v_gene: TRBV7-3; d_gene: .; CDR3nt: TGTGCCAGCAGCCCACAGAGCTCTGGGGCCAACGTCCTGACTTTC; CDR3aa: CASSPQSSGANVLTF
len: 15; abundance: few; j_gene: TRBJ2-1; v_gene: TRBV13; d_gene: TRBD1; CDR3nt: TGTGCCAGCAGCCTAAGGACAGGGGTCTACAATGAGCAGTTCTTC; CDR3aa: CASSLRTGVYNEQFF
len: 15; abundance: once; j_gene: TRBJ2-1; v_gene: TRBV11-2; d_gene: .; CDR3nt: TGTGCCAGCAGCTTCCTCCAACACTCCTACAATGAGCAGTTCTTC; CDR3aa: CASSFLQHSYNEQFF
len: 16; abundance: .; j_gene: TRBJ2-1; v_gene: TRBV2; d_gene: TRBD2; CDR3nt: TGTGCCAGCAGTGTAATTCGGACTAGCGGGAGTAATGAGCAGTTCTTC; CDR3aa: CASSVIRTSGSNEQFF
len: 17; abundance: .; j_gene: TRBJ2-7; v_gene: TRBV7-2; d_gene: .; CDR3nt: TGTGCCAGCAGCGCTGCCCCAGTTGGTGTAAGGGGCTACGAGCAGTACTTC; CDR3aa: CASSAAPVGVRGYEQYF
len: 15; abundance: .; j_gene: TRBJ2-7; v_gene: TRBV18; d_gene: TRBD1; CDR3nt: TGTGCCAGCTCATCCTCCGGGACAGGACCCTACGAGCAGTACTTC; CDR3aa: CASSSSGTGPYEQYF
len: 16; abundance: .; j_gene: TRBJ2-7; v_gene: TRBV7-2; d_gene: TRBD2; CDR3nt: TGTGCCAGCAGCGGGGGGACTAGCGGGAGCGCCTACGAGCAGTACTTC; CDR3aa: CASSGGTSGSAYEQYF
len: 15; abundance: .; j_gene: TRBJ2-5; v_gene: TRBV5-5; d_gene: .; CDR3nt: TGTGCCAGCAGCTTAGGAGGGCAATCTAAAGAGACCCAGTACTTC; CDR3aa: CASSLGGQSKETQYF
len: 15; abundance: .; j_gene: TRBJ2-1; v_gene: TRBV28; d_gene: TRBD2; CDR3nt: TGTGCCAGCAGTTCACTAGCGGGAGCTCGCAATGAGCAGTTCTTC; CDR3aa: CASSSLAGARNEQFF
len: 15; abundance: .; j_gene: TRBJ2-3; v_gene: TRBV3-1/TRBV3-2; d_gene: TRBD2; CDR3nt: TGTGCCAGCAGCCAGGTAGCGGGAGGTACAGATACGCAGTATTTT; CDR3aa: CASSQVAGGTDTQYF
len: 15; abundance: .; j_gene: TRBJ1-1; v_gene: TRBV5-4; d_gene: TRBD1; CDR3nt: TGTGCCAGCAGGATTACAGGGGGTGGAAACACTGAAGCTTTCTTT; CDR3aa: CASRITGGGNTEAFF
len: 15; abundance: .; j_gene: TRBJ2-2; v_gene: TRBV19; d_gene: TRBD1; CDR3nt: TGTGCCAGTAGCCTTGACAGGGGGCGGTCCGGGGAGCTGTTTTTT; CDR3aa: CASSLDRGRSGELFF
len: 16; abundance: .; j_gene: TRBJ2-4; v_gene: TRBV28; d_gene: TRBD2; CDR3nt: TGTGCCAGCAGTTTCCCGGGGGGGCGGGAGGACTCTTTTCCGTACTTC; CDR3aa: CASSFPGGREDSFPYF
len: 15; abundance: .; j_gene: TRBJ2-1; v_gene: TRBV4-1; d_gene: .; CDR3nt: TGCGCCAGCAGCACCCAATGGAGCTCCTACAATGAGCAGTTCTTC; CDR3aa: CASSTQWSSYNEQFF
len: 13; abundance: .; j_gene: TRBJ1-5; v_gene: TRBV7-2; d_gene: .; CDR3nt: TGTGCCAGCAGCTTACGGGTGGATCAGCCCCAGCATTTT; CDR3aa: CASSLRVDQPQHF
len: 15; abundance: .; j_gene: TRBJ2-7; v_gene: TRBV4-3; d_gene: TRBD2; CDR3nt: TGCGCCAGCAGCCAGTCTAGCGGGTCAGCATACGAGCAGTACTTC; CDR3aa: CASSQSSGSAYEQYF
len: 15; abundance: .; j_gene: TRBJ1-5; v_gene: TRBV6-6; d_gene: TRBD1; CDR3nt: TGTGCCAGCAGTTATTCCTCAGGGGGCGATCAGCCCCAGCATTTT; CDR3aa: CASSYSSGGDQPQHF
len: 14; abundance: .; j_gene: TRBJ1-1; v_gene: TRBV10-3; d_gene: TRBD1; CDR3nt: TGTGCCATCAGCAAGGACAGGAAGAACACTGAAGCTTTCTTT; CDR3aa: CAISKDRKNTEAFF
len: 13; abundance: once; j_gene: TRBJ2-7; v_gene: TRBV5-1; d_gene: .; CDR3nt: TGCGCCAGCAGCTTGGAGAGGTTCGACGAGCAGTACTTC; CDR3aa: CASSLERFDEQYF